The subject of this entry is one TCR beta chain. Its antigen remains unidentified. The data stem from a study of CD8 T cells in ankylosing spondylitis. Study findings and constraints: CD8+ disease-linked clones were present at relatively low frequencies in blood. What appeared characteristic of ankylosing spondylitis blood was a TCR beta motif of fewer than ten highly homologous variants. Matched synovial fluid from ankylosing spondylitis patients was reported to be enriched for disease-linked clones. Earlier studies detected some motif variants in reactive arthritis synovial fluid and blood.

A quantitative 5'-RACE method, one with molecular barcodes, was used to make TCR beta libraries. TCRdb analysed the 5' RACE reads with MiXCR anew, one entry per CDR3 protein. This sample yields 750,000 to 850,000 distinct CDR3 sequences, of which approximately 10% are seen a single time; just over 0.5% belongs to the top ten. Germline loops: CDR1 DFQATT, CDR2 SNEGSKA (reference sequence). V was pared by 0 bases and J by 0 bases, with 11 bases between. The CDR3 spans 15 residues. The gene calls are TRBV20-1 and TRBJ1-2; unclear D gene. Sequenced sample: blood, either unsorted or a sorted T cell fraction (not recorded which). The clonotype comes from a male donor with ankylosing spondylitis. CDR3 DNA: TGCAGTGCTAGAGACCCCGGCAGCGCTAACTATGGCTACACCTTC. Translating gives CSARDPGSANYGYTF.